This is a list of T cell receptor beta chains from one sample in a study of T-cell memory formation after mild COVID-19. Using its own MiXCR run on the 5' RACE reads, TCRdb lists one record per CDR3 protein. This sample has some 69,000 distinct CDR3 sequences, with 16% found just once. The sample taken for sequencing was PBMCs or a T cell subset sorted from them (not recorded which). The receptors come from an adult woman who had mild COVID-19 (a few samples of this study predate the infection). Cell type and time point are not known. The CDR3 runs from the conserved cysteine through the conserved F or W.

V gene	J gene	CDR3 protein
TRBV7-9	TRBJ2-1	CASSLESVRYNEQFF
TRBV27	TRBJ2-3	CASSLSDNTDTQYF
TRBV6-5	TRBJ2-3	CASSPGGADTQYF
TRBV7-9	TRBJ2-3	CASSSRVTDTQYF
TRBV7-6	TRBJ2-7	CASSLLGEPSEQYF
TRBV6-1	TRBJ1-1	CASTERQNTEAFF
TRBV7-6	TRBJ2-2	CASSMGLGNTGELFF
TRBV2	TRBJ2-5	CASSQGLAGETQYF
TRBV7-6	TRBJ1-2	CASSAWDRGHTGYTF
TRBV12-3/TRBV12-4	TRBJ2-3	CASSPPRGGELDTQYF
TRBV5-1	TRBJ2-7	CASSLVARSYEQYF
TRBV7-6	TRBJ2-7	CASSSTGKGEQYF
TRBV5-1	TRBJ1-2	CASSLDDGGDGYTF
TRBV29-1	TRBJ1-1	CSVAVGEAFF
TRBV15	TRBJ2-3	CATSSGPGRDFGSDTQYF
TRBV28	TRBJ1-6	CASSQPWGGSNSPLHF
TRBV29-1	TRBJ2-7	CSVESHGTGPDYEQYF
TRBV12-3/TRBV12-4	TRBJ2-4	CASSLGGISKNIQYF
TRBV3-1	TRBJ2-1	CASSLRKDEQFF
TRBV12-5	TRBJ2-7	CASGLAVGSEQYF
TRBV24-1	TRBJ1-2	CATSDGGQPNYGYTF
TRBV25-1	TRBJ1-2	CASLDRDPFYGYTF
TRBV5-1	TRBJ2-7	CASSYGTSGGVYEQYF
TRBV6-5	TRBJ2-7	CASSYFGGPYEQYF
TRBV27	TRBJ2-7	CASSLSVSHYEQYF
TRBV3-1	TRBJ1-1	CASSQDLSGGNTEAFF
TRBV28	TRBJ2-1	CASGPRSTSSYNEQFF
TRBV18	TRBJ2-7	CASSPGDRVHEQYF
TRBV7-2	TRBJ2-7	CASSEMEGSGTHYEQYF
TRBV7-2	TRBJ2-1	CASRRGDYNEQFF
TRBV27	TRBJ2-7	CASSLSEGSYEQYF
TRBV4-1	TRBJ2-1	CASSQVRLAARRGNEQFF
TRBV5-1	TRBJ2-5	CASSPSGGAGKETQYF